This T cell receptor beta chain was sequenced during a study of T cell repertoires in ileal Crohn's disease. Using immunoSEQ multiplex PCR, the repertoire was profiled, and TCRdb retains in-frame clones only, with some absent. Of under 20,000 clones in the sample, approximately 72% were seen once. Findings and caveats of the study: Within the first postoperative year, endoscopy came at median approximately 6.6 months.

In the case of this clone: The target antigen is unknown.

The time point was: neoterminal ileum biopsy at postoperative endoscopy, about 6 months after surgery. This sequence was found in an adult with Crohn's disease. The source material was ileal tissue.

CDR3 sequence (DNA): TGTGCCAGCAGCTTTCTGGGGACAGGGGGCGGTCAGCCCCAGCATTTT. Amino acid sequence: CASSFLGTGGGQPQHF. The rearrangement uses TRBV7-8 and TRBJ1-5; TRBD1 matches 12 bases. The ends lost 3 bases at V and 6 bases at J; junction bases unmatched: 6. The germline V gene has CDR1 SGHVS and CDR2 FQNEAQ. The CDR3 extends over 16 amino acids. Complete variable domain (other parts from reference TRBV7-8 and TRBJ1-5): GAGVSQSPRYKVAKRGQDVALRCDPISGHVSLFWYQQALGQGPEFLTYFQNEAQLDKSGLPSDRFFAERPEGSVSTLKIQRTQQEDSAVYLCASSFLGTGGGQPQHFGDGTRLSIL.